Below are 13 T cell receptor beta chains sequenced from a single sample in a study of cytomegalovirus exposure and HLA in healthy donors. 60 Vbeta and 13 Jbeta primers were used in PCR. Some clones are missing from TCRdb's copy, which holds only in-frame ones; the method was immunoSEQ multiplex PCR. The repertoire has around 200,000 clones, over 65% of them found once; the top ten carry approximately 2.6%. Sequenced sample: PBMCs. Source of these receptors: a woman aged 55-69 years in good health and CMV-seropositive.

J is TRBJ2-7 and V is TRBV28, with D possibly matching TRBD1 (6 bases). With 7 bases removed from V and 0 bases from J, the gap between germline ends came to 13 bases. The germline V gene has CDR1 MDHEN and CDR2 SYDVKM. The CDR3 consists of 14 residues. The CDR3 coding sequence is TGTGCCAGCAACGGACAGCCTAGCTCCTACGAGCAGTACTTC. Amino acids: CASNGQPSSYEQYF.

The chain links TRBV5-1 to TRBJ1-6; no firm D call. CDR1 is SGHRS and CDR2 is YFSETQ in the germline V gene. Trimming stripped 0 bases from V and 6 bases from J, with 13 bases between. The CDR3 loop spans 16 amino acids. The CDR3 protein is CASSLEFGSGNSPLHF. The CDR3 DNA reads TGCGCCAGCAGCTTGGAATTCGGGTCGGGTAATTCACCCCTCCACTTT.

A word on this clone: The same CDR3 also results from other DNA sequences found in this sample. DNA for the CDR3: TGCGCCAGCAGCTTCGGACAGGGGGCATATGGCTACACCTTC. Residues: CASSFGQGAYGYTF. The chain has TRBV5-1 and TRBJ1-2, with TRBD1 matching over 11 bases. The junction had 2 bases not matched to a gene; V was cut back by 2 bases and J by 5 bases. The CDR3 covers 14 residues. Germline lookup yields CDR1 SGHRS and CDR2 YFSETQ.

CDR3 in DNA: TGTGCCAGCAGTGAATATCGACAGACGGAAGCTTTCTTT. This encodes CASSEYRQTEAFF. The chain recombines TRBV6-1 with TRBJ1-1; maybe TRBD1 (5 bases). CDR1 and CDR2 from the germline V gene are MNHNS and SASEGT. Trimming removed 2 bases from V and 8 bases from J, with 12 bases in between. This CDR3 has 13 amino acids.

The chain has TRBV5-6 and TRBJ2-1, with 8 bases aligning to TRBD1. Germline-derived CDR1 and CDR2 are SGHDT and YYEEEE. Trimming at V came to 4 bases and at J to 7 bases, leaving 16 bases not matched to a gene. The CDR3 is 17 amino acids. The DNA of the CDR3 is TGTGCCAGCAGCCTCTACCTAACCCACCGGACAGGGAATGAGCAGTTCTTC. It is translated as CASSLYLTHRTGNEQFF. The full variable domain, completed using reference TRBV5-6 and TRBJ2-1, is DAGVTQSPTHLIKTRGQQVTLRCSPKSGHDTVSWYQQALGQGPQFIFQYYEEEERQRGNFPDRFSGHQFPNYSSELNVNALLLGDSALYLCASSLYLTHRTGNEQFFGPGTRLTVL.

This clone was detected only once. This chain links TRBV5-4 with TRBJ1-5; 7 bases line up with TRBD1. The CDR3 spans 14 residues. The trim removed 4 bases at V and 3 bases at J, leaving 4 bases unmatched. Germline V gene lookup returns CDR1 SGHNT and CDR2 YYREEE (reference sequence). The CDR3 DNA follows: TGTGCCAGCAGCCGGGACAGAGACAATCAGCCCCAGCATTTT. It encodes CASSRDRDNQPQHF.

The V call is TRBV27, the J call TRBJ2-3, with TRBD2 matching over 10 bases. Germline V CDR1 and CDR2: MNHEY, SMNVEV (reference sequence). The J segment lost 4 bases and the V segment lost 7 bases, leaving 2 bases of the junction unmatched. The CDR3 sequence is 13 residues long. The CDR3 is CASKREGADTQYF. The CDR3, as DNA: TGTGCCAGCAAGCGGGAGGGGGCAGATACGCAGTATTTT.

CDR3 coding DNA: TGTGCCAGCAGCTTAGCACCGGGACAGGGCCAAGAGACCCAGTACTTC. Its protein is CASSLAPGQGQETQYF. The chain employs TRBV7-2 and TRBJ2-5; 9 bases map to TRBD1. After removal of 0 bases from V and 1 base from J, the junction contained 3 bases not matched to a gene. The CDR3 is 16 amino acids. Germline V gives CDR1 SGHTA, CDR2 FQGNSA.

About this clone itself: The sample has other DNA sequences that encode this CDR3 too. Here the CDR3 reads CASSNRGQETQYF. The DNA for the CDR3 is TGTGCCAGCTCGAACCGGGGTCAAGAGACCCAGTACTTC. The genes are TRBV18 and TRBJ2-5; perhaps TRBD2 as D (5 bases). This CDR3 contains 13 residues. Trimming cost V 6 bases and J 2 bases, with 10 bases left between them. CDR1 is KGHSH and CDR2 is LQKENI in the germline V gene.

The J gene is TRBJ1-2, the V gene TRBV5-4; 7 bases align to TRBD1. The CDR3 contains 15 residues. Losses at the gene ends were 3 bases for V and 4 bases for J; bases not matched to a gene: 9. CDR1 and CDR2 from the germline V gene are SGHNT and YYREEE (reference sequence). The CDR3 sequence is CASSSAGTALYGYTF. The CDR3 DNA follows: TGTGCCAGCAGCTCGGCCGGGACAGCACTCTATGGCTACACCTTC.

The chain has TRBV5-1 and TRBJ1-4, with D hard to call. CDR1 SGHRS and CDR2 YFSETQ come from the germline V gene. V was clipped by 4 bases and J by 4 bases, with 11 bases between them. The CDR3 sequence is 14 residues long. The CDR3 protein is CASSRPGLNEKLFF. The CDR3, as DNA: TGCGCCAGCAGCCGACCAGGTCTTAATGAAAAACTGTTTTTT.

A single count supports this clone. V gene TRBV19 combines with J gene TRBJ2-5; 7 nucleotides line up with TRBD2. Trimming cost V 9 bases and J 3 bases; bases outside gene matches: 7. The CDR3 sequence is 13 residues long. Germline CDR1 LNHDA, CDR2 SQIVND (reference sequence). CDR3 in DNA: TGTGCCAGCCCGGGACTACTCAAAGAGACCCAGTACTTC. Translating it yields CASPGLLKETQYF.

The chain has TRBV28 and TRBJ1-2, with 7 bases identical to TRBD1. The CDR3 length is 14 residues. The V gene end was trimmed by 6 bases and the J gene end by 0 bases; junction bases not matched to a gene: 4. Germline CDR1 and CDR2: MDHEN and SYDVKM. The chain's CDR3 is CASRAGGANYGYTF. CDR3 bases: TGTGCCAGCAGGGCAGGGGGTGCTAACTATGGCTACACCTTC.